The clone carrying this T cell receptor beta chain appeared many times. Germline values: CDR1 KGHDR, CDR2 SFDVKD. Trimming cost V 7 bases and J 0 bases; bases outside gene matches: 17. The CDR3 contains 19 residues. Regions amplified from RNA transcripts were the TCR beta CDR3 regions. HTBI primers drove first-round RT-PCR of the TCR CDR3. TCRdb reprocessed the multiplex PCR reads with MiXCR, giving one entry per CDR3 protein. The data hold more than 350,000 distinct CDR3 sequences, with nearly 15% observed a single time. The sample originates from a study of T cells in Graves' hyperthyroidism and ophthalmopathy.

The receptor was isolated from a woman aged 55-70 years with Graves' ophthalmopathy. V and J are TRBV24-1 and TRBJ1-5; 7 positions agree with TRBD1. Sequencing was done on a sample of blood. The CDR3 region has the DNA TGTGCCACCAGCGATACCCGACAGGGAACGGGGCTTAGCAATCAGCCCCAGCATTTT. Protein sequence: CATSDTRQGTGLSNQPQHF.